This T cell receptor (beta chain) was documented in a study of shared clonotypes between healthy human individuals (dated by TCRdb to 2020 to 2022). Regarding the complete study: Three men and a couple of women, aged 18 to 49 years, made up the cohort. To estimate repertoire size and how much clonotype sharing occurs between individuals, the study deeply sequenced the blood TCR repertoires of a handful of healthy adults. To increase sequencing depth and limit assay-specific biases, different laboratories used diverse techniques to prepare libraries and sequence TCR repertoires. For each donor, CD4 naive and CD4 memory were each run on three plates, CD8 naive on two plates, and CD8 memory on one plate. Per donor, leukapheresis produced somewhere between about 0.8 and 9 billion PBMCs.

The donors were healthy, HIV-negative adults who had no recently reported acute infections or vaccinations. Every donor was a Caucasian adult residing in Nashville, Tennessee, USA. CD4+ T cells were enriched through magnetic negative selection, after which naive cells were positively selected on CD45RA and the remaining negative fraction served as the memory subset. Blood was obtained by leukapheresis, after which PBMCs were separated by Ficoll-Histopaque density gradient centrifugation and cryopreserved in liquid nitrogen vapor phase. Analytical flow cytometry was used to check the purity and quantity of each magnetically sorted T cell population. Genomic DNA was isolated from every sorted fraction and measured by UV absorbance on a Nanodrop 2000c. V is shortened by 5 bases, J by 5 bases, and the region joining them spans 18 bases. The CDR3 measures 15 amino acids from cysteine to phenylalanine. Just CDR3 DNA is preserved here, 45 bases in frame from base 1. CDR1 and CDR2 are read off the germline V gene as LGHNA and YNFKEQ.

Using the deep immunoSEQ assay, TCR CDR3 regions were amplified from genomic DNA by multiplex PCR. Extracted genomic DNA from each cell subset was distributed evenly across all wells of several immunoSEQ 96-well plates, and each plate was treated as a replicate. For sorted subsets, 150 to 250 ng genomic DNA, equal to some 30,000 T cell genomes, was loaded into each replicate PCR. Purified libraries were quantified with a Qubit 3.0 fluorometer, sized on a Bioanalyzer 2100, and re-quantified with the KAPA Library Quantification kit. Each immunoSEQ 96-well plate was sequenced on its own single-read 150-cycle Illumina NextSeq 550 flow cell. The paper's data handling went like this. Because the immunoSEQ output included only junctional sequences and no quality scores, the filtering could not be the same as the filtering used for full-length reads. To assign V/J genes and CDR3, sequences were annotated using PyIR, a Python wrapper for IgBLAST v1.9, with IMGT germline references. Reads were removed for weak V/J assignments (E-value above 1e-6), missing CDR3, stop codons, out-of-frame junctions, or ambiguous translated residues. V3J clonotypes were defined as sequences sharing the same inferred V gene, J gene, and CDR3 amino acid sequence. To compute the percentage overlap between repertoires, the number of shared unique clonotypes was divided by the size of the smaller repertoire. Richness of each repertoire was evaluated using RTK rarefaction, the Chao1 estimator, and Recon v2.1 estimates of unobserved clonotypes. Generation probabilities were computed with OLGA for all TCRbeta clonotypes obtained by the gDNA method from a handful of donors. TCRdb limited this immuneACCESS table to in-frame rearrangements with V and J called. A share of clones is missing; checked studies link under half to unresolved V genes, and the rest is unexplained. V, J and clone size reflect that table, while D and trimming were determined from the DNA. The sample includes around 1,100,000 clones, with roughly 80% observed a single time. The leading ten clones occupy approximately 0.95% of the sample.

Notes on this clone: Its specific antigen is unknown. Per-nucleotide qualities are absent, and no much larger clonotype sits a single base away.

What the research found in general, with its limitations: Roughly 5% of naive CD4, 3.5% of naive CD8, 2.3% of memory CD4, and approximately 0.4% of memory CD8 clonotypes were shared across a few donors. Clonotypes shared by all four sorted-subset donors showed higher generation probabilities than non-shared clonotypes. Sampling was restricted to blood, and TCR repertoires in tissue are likely to differ from TCR repertoires in blood. Based on pairwise subsampling, the degree of clonotype sharing among donors was expected to be affected by sequencing depth. Estimated clonotype richness was generally larger for naive than for memory subsets. Incomplete sequencing was indicated by rarefaction of sorted-subset datasets, despite the large sequencing depth. Because the study included a small number of donors, the genetic and exposure-history diversity represented was limited.

Here the chain combines TRBV4-2 and TRBJ1-1, with a tentative D gene TRBD1 over 5 matching bases. The sequence derives from a man between 18 and 29 years old in good health. Some clones in this sample may be carry-over from other donors' samples. The specimen was memory CD4+ T cells from PBMCs. The intended sense of this specimen's cell subset or site label: CD45RA-negative fraction. The CDR3 in this case is CASSYSSNRGTEAFF. The nucleotide sequence is given as TGTGCCAGCAGCTACTCCTCAAACCGGGGGACTGAAGCTTTCTTT.